This T cell receptor (beta chain) was documented in a study of cytomegalovirus exposure and HLA in healthy donors. Study-level points and caveats: For TCR beta chains, V- and J-gene trimming was later linked to a missense DCLRE1C variant. In an earlier analysis, about 90% or about 30%: the productive usage of most TCR beta V segments.

Germline V gives CDR1 SGHDN, CDR2 FVKESK. This CDR3 spans 13 amino acids. V trimming: 0 bases; J trimming: 12 bases; junction bases outside the gene matches: 7. As to this clone: What it recognizes is unknown.

The PCR ran on 60 Vbeta and 13 Jbeta primers. In the authors' methods: Later, 65 million to 85 million unique TCR beta chains were counted in an analysis, and about 10 million of them were shared. Using immunoSEQ multiplex PCR, the repertoire was profiled, and TCRdb retains in-frame clones only, with some absent. From that table come the V and J calls and clone size; the DNA was used to work out D and trimming. The sample carries around 99,000 clones, roughly 70% recorded once. The rearrangement joins TRBV14 to TRBJ1-1; 7 nucleotides align to TRBD1. The sequenced material came from PBMCs. The receptor was isolated from a woman aged 70 to 79 in good health and CMV-seropositive. CDR3 nucleotide sequence: TGTGCCAGCAGCCAAGATCCGACAGGGATGACTTTCTTT. Amino acids: CASSQDPTGMTFF. Supplemented by reference TRBV14 and TRBJ1-1, the full variable domain reads EAGVTQFPSHSVIEKGQTVTLRCDPISGHDNLYWYRRVMGKEIKFLLHFVKESKQDESGMPNNRFLAERTGGTYSTLKVQPAELEDSGVYFCASSQDPTGMTFFGQGTRLTVV.